This entry lists 27 T cell receptor beta chains sequenced from one sample in a study of control samples from healthy donors and cancer patients. Clones were sequenced by immunoSEQ multiplex PCR, and TCRdb holds only the in-frame ones, with some missing. The sample records over 80,000 clones, roughly 86% being singletons. Material for sequencing was blood. These receptors came from a man between 60 and 70 years old in good health.

This chain uses TRBV15 with TRBJ2-6; 11 nucleotides align to TRBD1. Unmatched junction bases numbered 2, after V lost 4 bases and J lost 3 bases. Germline CDR1 is LNHNV and CDR2 is YYDKDF (reference sequence). The CDR3 spans 16 residues. In nucleotides, the CDR3 is TGTGCCACCAGCACGGACAGGGGGCATGGGGCCAACGTCCTGACTTTC. Its translation: CATSTDRGHGANVLTF.

The gene calls are TRBV19 and TRBJ1-5, with 9 bases that match TRBD1. J was trimmed by 5 bases and V by 9 bases; bases with no gene match: 5. The CDR3 consists of 13 residues. The V gene's germline CDR1 is LNHDA and CDR2 SQIVND (reference sequence). CDR3 region: CASSRQGDQPQHF. CDR3 coding DNA: TGTGCCAGCTCGAGACAGGGGGATCAGCCCCAGCATTTT.

The genes are TRBV7-2 and TRBJ2-3; D is possibly TRBD2 (6 bases). Germline CDR1 SGHTA, CDR2 FQGNSA. The CDR3 extends over 17 amino acids. V shed 2 bases and J shed 1 base, with 16 bases lying between them. The CDR3 DNA sequence: TGTGCCAGCAGCTTAAGTTCCCGGCGGGGTGGCACAGATACGCAGTATTTT. Translation gives CASSLSSRRGGTDTQYF.

The chain uses TRBV19 and TRBJ2-4; 9 nucleotides align to TRBD1. V was clipped by 6 bases and J by 1 base; unmatched bases: 7. The CDR3 extends over 16 amino acids. Germline-derived CDR1 and CDR2 are LNHDA and SQIVND (reference sequence). For the CDR3, the DNA is TGTGCCAGTAGCCCGACAGGGGGAAGGGCCAAAAACATTCAGTACTTC. Its translation: CASSPTGGRAKNIQYF.

As DNA, the CDR3 is TGTGCCAGTAGCCCCTATTGGGATGGCACAGATACGCAGTATTTT. Translation gives CASSPYWDGTDTQYF. The rearrangement links TRBV19 to TRBJ2-3; the D is unclear. The V and J ends lost 6 bases and 1 base respectively, with 14 bases between them. CDR1 is LNHDA and CDR2 is SQIVND in the germline V gene (reference sequence). The CDR3 contains 15 residues.

The chain combines TRBV5-4 with TRBJ2-1; TRBD2 matches 9 bases. V trimming: 0 bases; J trimming: 7 bases; junction bases outside the gene matches: 8. The CDR3 sequence is 16 residues long. Per the germline V gene, CDR1 is SGHNT and CDR2 is YYREEE (reference sequence). CDR3 in DNA: TGTGCCAGCAGCTTGGCCTATAGCGGGAGCTGGAATGAGCAGTTCTTC. Translation: CASSLAYSGSWNEQFF.

The chain couples TRBV28 to TRBJ2-7; 7 positions agree with TRBD1. Losses at the gene ends were 5 bases for V and 5 bases for J; bases not matched to a gene: 6. Germline V lookup: CDR1 MDHEN, CDR2 SYDVKM. CDR3 length: 13 residues. The chain's CDR3 is CASSRQQGNEQYF. CDR3 DNA: TGTGCCAGCAGTCGCCAACAGGGGAACGAGCAGTACTTC. Complete variable domain (other parts from reference TRBV28 and TRBJ2-7): DVKVTQSSRYLVKRTGEKVFLECVQDMDHENMFWYRQDPGLGLRLIYFSYDVKMKEKGDIPEGYSVSREKKERFSLILESASTNQTSMYLCASSRQQGNEQYFGPGTRLTVT.

The chain links TRBV27 to TRBJ2-3, with D possibly being TRBD1 (6 bases). Germline lookup yields CDR1 MNHEY and CDR2 SMNVEV (reference sequence). CDR3 length equals 14 residues. The ends were cut back, 8 bases at V and 6 bases at J, with 18 bases in the middle. CDR3 nucleotides: TGTGCCAGCGGGCCGGCAGGGGAAGAGGATACGCAGTATTTT. As protein: CASGPAGEEDTQYF.

This sequence joins TRBV6-5 and TRBJ2-7; the D is unclear. The V end was cut by 9 bases, the J end by 2 bases, with 17 bases between. CDR3 length equals 14 residues. CDR1 and CDR2 (germline): MNHEY, SVGAGI. For the CDR3, the DNA is TGTGCCAGTCGAATCGGACGACTCACCTACGAGCAGTACTTC. It specifies CASRIGRLTYEQYF.

The V gene is TRBV19, the J gene TRBJ2-5; TRBD2 matches at 10 bases. CDR1 is LNHDA, CDR2 SQIVND, per germline (reference sequence). V was clipped by 4 bases and J by 5 bases; unmatched bases: 4. The length of the CDR3 is 14 residues. CDR3 amino acids: CASSRGLATETQYF. CDR3 coding DNA: TGTGCCAGTAGTAGGGGACTAGCGACGGAGACCCAGTACTTC.

The V gene is TRBV19, the J gene TRBJ2-3; TRBD1 aligns across 7 bases. The CDR3 contains 18 residues. V shed 5 bases and J 5 bases; nucleotides not matched to a gene: 19. From germline, CDR1 is LNHDA and CDR2 SQIVND (reference sequence). The CDR3 protein is CASSPPLQGSSLGDTQYF. CDR3 sequence (DNA): TGTGCCAGTAGTCCCCCCCTACAGGGGTCCTCTCTAGGAGATACGCAGTATTTT.

This clone occurred a few times. The V call is TRBV5-1, the J call TRBJ2-3; 7 bases fit TRBD2. Germline CDR1 SGHRS, CDR2 YFSETQ. The J segment lost 8 bases and the V segment lost 0 bases, leaving 12 bases of the junction unmatched. The CDR3 extends over 16 amino acids. As DNA, the CDR3 is TGCGCCAGCAGCTTGGGGGACTACCCGTTTCTGGGTACGCAGTATTTT. It codes for CASSLGDYPFLGTQYF.

The CDR3: CASSQTGSSYEQYF. DNA of the CDR3: TGCGCCAGCAGCCAAACAGGGTCCTCCTACGAGCAGTACTTC. The V call is TRBV5-1, the J call TRBJ2-7; D is perhaps TRBD1 (6 bases). CDR1 is SGHRS, CDR2 YFSETQ, per germline. Between the trimmed V and J ends, which lost 4 bases and 0 bases, there was a span of 11 bases. The CDR3 loop spans 14 amino acids.

Only one count was recorded for this clone. V gene TRBV9 combines with J gene TRBJ2-2; D is undetermined. Germline V lookup: CDR1 SGDLS, CDR2 YYNGEE. The germline V and J ends were trimmed by 0 bases and 7 bases, with 13 bases remaining between them. This CDR3 is built from 15 residues. CDR3 region: CASSVATTFNGELFF. The CDR3 region has the DNA TGTGCCAGCAGCGTAGCCACTACCTTCAACGGGGAGCTGTTTTTT.

The V gene is TRBV4-1, the J gene TRBJ2-5; no reliable D call. This CDR3 spans 11 amino acids. The V end lost 3 bases, the J end lost 3 bases, and 2 bases lay between the germline ends. Germline assignment: CDR1 MGHRA and CDR2 YSYEKL. For the CDR3, the DNA is TGCGCCAGCAGCCATGAAGAGACCCAGTACTTC. Its translation: CASSHEETQYF.

The rearrangement links TRBV4-1 to TRBJ2-4, with 11 bases aligning to TRBD2. CDR3 length: 17 amino acids. Looked up from germline, CDR1 is MGHRA and CDR2 is YSYEKL. V was pared by 1 base and J by 7 bases, with 9 bases of the junction left unmatched. The CDR3 loop is CASSQGSGRGPLNIQYF. CDR3 bases: TGCGCCAGCAGCCAAGGTAGCGGGAGGGGCCCCCTGAACATTCAGTACTTC.

The chain links TRBV7-9 to TRBJ2-3; the match to TRBD2 covers 14 bases. After removal of 6 bases from V and 4 bases from J, the junction contained 12 bases not matched to a gene. Germline V gives CDR1 SEHNR, CDR2 FQNEAQ (reference sequence). This CDR3 region has 18 residues. The CDR3 DNA is TGTGCCAGCAGTTCCCGGACTAGCGGGGGGTTTGAGGCAGATACGCAGTATTTT. Protein product: CASSSRTSGGFEADTQYF.

This chain connects TRBV28 to TRBJ2-7; the match to TRBD1 covers 9 bases. This CDR3 has 14 amino acids. V gave up 5 bases and J gave up 5 bases; unmatched junction bases: 7. The germline V gene has CDR1 MDHEN and CDR2 SYDVKM. The CDR3 loop reads CASSTGQGMNEQYF. CDR3 nucleotides: TGTGCCAGCAGTACTGGACAGGGGATGAACGAGCAGTACTTC.

The chain has TRBV10-2 and TRBJ2-7; D is possibly TRBD1 (6 bases). Per the germline V gene, CDR1 is WSHSY and CDR2 is SAAADI. This CDR3 is 15 amino acids long. V lost 6 bases, J lost 3 bases, and 18 bases lay in between. The CDR3 nucleotides read TGCGCCAGCAGGACGGGACAACTCCTGGTCTACGAGCAGTACTTC. Protein sequence: CASRTGQLLVYEQYF.

Regarding this clone: The same CDR3 also results from other DNA sequences found in this sample. V usage is TRBV5-8 and J usage is TRBJ2-1; 9 bases fit TRBD2. The CDR3 spans 17 residues. The ends lost 2 bases at V and 4 bases at J; junction bases unmatched: 10. Germline CDR1 reads SGHTS; CDR2 reads YDEGEE. The CDR3 here is CASSFRGAGGLYNEQFF. CDR3 DNA sequence: TGTGCCAGCAGCTTTCGTGGGGCGGGGGGGCTGTACAATGAGCAGTTCTTC.

The chain combines TRBV9 with TRBJ2-3; possibly TRBD1 or TRBD2 for D (7 bases each). Germline V CDR1 and CDR2: SGDLS, YYNGEE. The CDR3 length is 17 residues. V lost 4 bases and J lost 5, with 23 bases in between. The CDR3 spells CASSQSRGGPRGDTQYF. CDR3 DNA: TGTGCCAGCAGCCAATCCAGGGGGGGCCCGCGGGGAGATACGCAGTATTTT. The full variable domain, completed using reference TRBV9 and TRBJ2-3, is DSGVTQTPKHLITATGQRVTLRCSPRSGDLSVYWYQQSLDQGLQFLIQYYNGEERAKGNILERFSAQQFPDLHSELNLSSLELGDSALYFCASSQSRGGPRGDTQYFGPGTRLTVL.

This chain links TRBV4-1 with TRBJ2-1; TRBD2 aligns across 8 bases. Germline loops: CDR1 MGHRA, CDR2 YSYEKL. V trimming: 0 bases; J trimming: 4 bases; junction bases outside the gene matches: 5. The CDR3 contains 16 residues. This CDR3 reads CASSQDPSGQYNEQFF. The CDR3, as DNA: TGCGCCAGCAGCCAAGACCCTAGCGGGCAATACAATGAGCAGTTCTTC.

The rearrangement joins TRBV6-5 to TRBJ2-7, with D tentatively TRBD2 (7 bases). The V end lost 7 bases, the J end lost 4 bases, and 14 bases lay between the germline ends. Germline V lookup: CDR1 MNHEY, CDR2 SVGAGI. The CDR3 is 13 residues long. The CDR3 loop reads CASTPRGAYEQYF. The CDR3 region has the DNA TGTGCCAGCACCCCCCGGGGGGCTTACGAGCAGTACTTC.

The V call is TRBV5-4, the J call TRBJ2-5; TRBD1 or TRBD2 may be the D gene (6 bases each). This CDR3 has 15 residues. The V gene lost 2 bases and the J gene lost 4 bases, with 15 bases spanning the gap. The germline V gene has CDR1 SGHNT and CDR2 YYREEE (reference sequence). This chain's CDR3 is CASSFPGRGLETQYF. For the CDR3, the DNA is TGTGCCAGCAGCTTTCCGGGTCGGGGGCTAGAGACCCAGTACTTC.

The chain recombines TRBV30 with TRBJ2-6, with no clear D. V lost 8 bases to trimming and J lost 2 bases, with 10 bases between them. There are 13 residues in the CDR3. Germline V gene lookup returns CDR1 GTSNPN and CDR2 SVGIG (reference sequence). The CDR3 loop is CAALMAGANVLTF. CDR3 sequence (DNA): TGTGCCGCCCTTATGGCTGGGGCCAACGTCCTGACTTTC.

The chain couples TRBV14 to TRBJ2-1; 10 positions match TRBD2. CDR1 is SGHDN and CDR2 is FVKESK in the germline V gene. This CDR3 region has 12 residues. Trimming cost V 1 base and J 12 bases; bases outside gene matches: 0. The CDR3 nucleotides read TGTGCCAGCAGCCAAGCTAGCGGGAGGCAGTTCTTC. Its protein product is CASSQASGRQFF.

The genes are TRBV6-6 and TRBJ1-5, with TRBD1 matching 8 bases. The CDR3 runs 15 residues. The germline gives CDR1 MNHNY, CDR2 SVGAGI (reference sequence). Trimming took 2 bases from V and 6 from J; bases not matched to a gene: 6. CDR3 in amino acids: CASSYGDRGAQPQHF. CDR3 nucleotides: TGTGCCAGCAGTTACGGTGACAGGGGAGCTCAGCCCCAGCATTTT.